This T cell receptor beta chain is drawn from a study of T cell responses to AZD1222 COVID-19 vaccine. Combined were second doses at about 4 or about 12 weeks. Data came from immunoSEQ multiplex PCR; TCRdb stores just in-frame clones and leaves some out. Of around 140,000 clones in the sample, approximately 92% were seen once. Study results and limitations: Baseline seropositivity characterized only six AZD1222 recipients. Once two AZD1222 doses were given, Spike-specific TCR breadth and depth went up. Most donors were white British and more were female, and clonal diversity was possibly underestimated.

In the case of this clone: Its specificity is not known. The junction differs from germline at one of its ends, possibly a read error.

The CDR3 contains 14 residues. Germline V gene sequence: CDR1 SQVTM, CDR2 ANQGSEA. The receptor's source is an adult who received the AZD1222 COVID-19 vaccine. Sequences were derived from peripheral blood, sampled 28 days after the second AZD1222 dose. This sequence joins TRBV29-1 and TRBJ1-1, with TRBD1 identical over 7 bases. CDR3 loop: CSVGVDRENAEAFF. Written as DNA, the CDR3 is TGCAGCGTTGGTGTTGACAGGGAGAACGCTGAAGCTTTCTTT.